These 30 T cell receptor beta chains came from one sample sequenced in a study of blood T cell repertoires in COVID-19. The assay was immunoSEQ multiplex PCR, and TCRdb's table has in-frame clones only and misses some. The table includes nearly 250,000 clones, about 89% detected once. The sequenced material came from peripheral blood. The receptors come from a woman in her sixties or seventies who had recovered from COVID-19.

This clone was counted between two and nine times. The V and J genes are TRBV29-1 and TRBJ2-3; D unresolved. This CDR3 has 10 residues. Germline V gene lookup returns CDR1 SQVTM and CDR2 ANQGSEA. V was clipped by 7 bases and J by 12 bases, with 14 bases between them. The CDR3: CSGWSGGQYF. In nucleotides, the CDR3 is TGCAGCGGCTGGTCGGGTGGCCAGTATTTT.

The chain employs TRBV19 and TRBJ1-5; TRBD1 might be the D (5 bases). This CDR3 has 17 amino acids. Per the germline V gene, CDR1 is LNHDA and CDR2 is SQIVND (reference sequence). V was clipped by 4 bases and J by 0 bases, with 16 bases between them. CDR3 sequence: CASSTRRQMYSNQPQHF. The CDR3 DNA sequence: TGTGCCAGTAGTACCCGAAGACAGATGTATAGCAATCAGCCCCAGCATTTT.

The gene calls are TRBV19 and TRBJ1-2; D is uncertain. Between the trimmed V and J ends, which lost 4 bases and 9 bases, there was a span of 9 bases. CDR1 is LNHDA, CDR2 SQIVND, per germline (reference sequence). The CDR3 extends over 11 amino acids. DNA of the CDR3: TGTGCCAGTAGTACCGAGGATCGCTACACCTTC. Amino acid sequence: CASSTEDRYTF.

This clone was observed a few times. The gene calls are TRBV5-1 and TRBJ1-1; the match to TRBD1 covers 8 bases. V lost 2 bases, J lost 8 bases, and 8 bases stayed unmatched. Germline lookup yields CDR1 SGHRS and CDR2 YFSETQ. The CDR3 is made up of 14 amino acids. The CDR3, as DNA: TGCGCCAGCAGCTTACTTACAGGGGGAGGAGAAGCTTTCTTT. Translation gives CASSLLTGGGEAFF.

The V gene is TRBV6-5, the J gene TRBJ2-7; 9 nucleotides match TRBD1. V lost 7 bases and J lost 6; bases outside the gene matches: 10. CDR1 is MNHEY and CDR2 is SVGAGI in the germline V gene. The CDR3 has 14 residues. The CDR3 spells CASILGGDRVEQYF. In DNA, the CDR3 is TGTGCCAGCATCCTAGGGGGGGACAGGGTCGAGCAGTACTTC.

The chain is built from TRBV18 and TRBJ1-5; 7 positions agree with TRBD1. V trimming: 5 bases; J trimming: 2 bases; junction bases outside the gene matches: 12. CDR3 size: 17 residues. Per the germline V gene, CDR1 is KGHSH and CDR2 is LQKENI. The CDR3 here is CASSAGVGGGGNQPQHF. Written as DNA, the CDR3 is TGTGCCAGCTCAGCCGGGGTAGGGGGCGGGGGCAATCAGCCCCAGCATTTT. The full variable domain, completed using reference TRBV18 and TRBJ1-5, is NAGVMQNPRHLVRRRGQEARLRCSPMKGHSHVYWYRQLPEEGLKFMVYLQKENIIDESGMPKERFSAEFPKEGPSILRIQQVVRGDSAAYFCASSAGVGGGGNQPQHFGDGTRLSIL.

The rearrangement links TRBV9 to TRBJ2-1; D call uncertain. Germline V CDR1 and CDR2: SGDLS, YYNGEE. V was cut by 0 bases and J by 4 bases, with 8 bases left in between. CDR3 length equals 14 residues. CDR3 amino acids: CASSVGGEYNEQFF. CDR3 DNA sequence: TGTGCCAGCAGCGTAGGTGGAGAGTACAATGAGCAGTTCTTC.

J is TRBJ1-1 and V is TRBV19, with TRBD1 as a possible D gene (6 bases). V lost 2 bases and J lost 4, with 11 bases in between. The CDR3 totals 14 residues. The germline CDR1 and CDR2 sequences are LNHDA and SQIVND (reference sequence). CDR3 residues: CASSITGMGTEAFF. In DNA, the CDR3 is TGTGCCAGTAGTATAACAGGGATGGGCACTGAAGCTTTCTTT.

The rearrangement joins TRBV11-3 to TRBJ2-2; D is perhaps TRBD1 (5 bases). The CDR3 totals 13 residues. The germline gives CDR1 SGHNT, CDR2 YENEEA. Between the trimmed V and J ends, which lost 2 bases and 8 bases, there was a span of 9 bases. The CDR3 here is CASSLLGAGELFF. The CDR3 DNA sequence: TGTGCCAGCAGCTTACTAGGGGCGGGGGAGCTGTTTTTT.

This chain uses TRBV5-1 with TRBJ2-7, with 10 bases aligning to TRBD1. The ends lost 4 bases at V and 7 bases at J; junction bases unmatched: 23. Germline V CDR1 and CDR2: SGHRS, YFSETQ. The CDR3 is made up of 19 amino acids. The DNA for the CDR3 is TGCGCCAGCAGCCCAGGGACAGGGGTCGATCCGACCAAACGGTGGGAGCAGTACTTC. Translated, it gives CASSPGTGVDPTKRWEQYF.

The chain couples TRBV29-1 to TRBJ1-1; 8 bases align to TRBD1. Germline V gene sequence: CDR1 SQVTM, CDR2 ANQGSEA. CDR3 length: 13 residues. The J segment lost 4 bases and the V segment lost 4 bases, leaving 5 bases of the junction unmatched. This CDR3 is CSVGRQGTTEAFF. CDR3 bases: TGCAGCGTTGGTAGACAGGGGACCACTGAAGCTTTCTTT.

The CDR3 loop is CASSLNPQNTGELFF. Here the CDR3 DNA reads TGTGCCAGCAGCTTAAATCCACAGAACACCGGGGAGCTGTTTTTT. The chain links TRBV11-2 to TRBJ2-2; D is ambiguous. The V and J ends lost 2 bases and 1 base respectively, with 8 bases between them. Germline values: CDR1 SGHAT, CDR2 FQNNGV. CDR3 length: 15 residues. Looking up the rest from reference TRBV11-2 and TRBJ2-2 gives the full variable domain: EAGVAQSPRYKIIEKRQSVAFWCNPISGHATLYWYQQILGQGPKLLIQFQNNGVVDDSQLPKDRFSAERLKGVDSTLKIQPAKLEDSAVYLCASSLNPQNTGELFFGEGSRLTVL.

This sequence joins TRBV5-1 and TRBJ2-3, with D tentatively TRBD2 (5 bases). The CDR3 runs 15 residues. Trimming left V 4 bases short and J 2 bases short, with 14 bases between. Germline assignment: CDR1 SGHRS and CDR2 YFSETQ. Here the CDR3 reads CASSNRTGPTDTQYF. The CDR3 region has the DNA TGCGCCAGCAGCAACCGGACTGGCCCCACAGATACGCAGTATTTT.

CDR3 sequence reads: CASSDRVPTGELFF. CDR3 DNA: TGTGCCAGCAGCGACCGGGTTCCCACCGGGGAGCTGTTTTTT. The V gene is TRBV7-9, the J gene TRBJ2-2; D is undetermined. V lost 5 bases and J 4 bases, leaving 11 bases between the germline ends. CDR1 and CDR2 (germline): SEHNR, FQNEAQ (reference sequence). The CDR3 totals 14 residues. Combining the CDR3 with reference TRBV7-9 and TRBJ2-2 gives the whole variable domain DTGVSQNPRHKITKRGQNVTFRCDPISEHNRLYWYRQTLGQGPEFLTYFQNEAQLEKSRLLSDRFSAERPKGSFSTLEIQRTEQGDSAMYLCASSDRVPTGELFFGEGSRLTVL.

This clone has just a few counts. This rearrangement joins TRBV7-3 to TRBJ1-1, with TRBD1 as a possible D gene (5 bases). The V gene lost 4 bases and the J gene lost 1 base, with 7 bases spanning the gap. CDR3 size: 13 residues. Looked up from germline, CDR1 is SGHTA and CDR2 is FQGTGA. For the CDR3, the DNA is TGTGCCAGCAGCTCCACAGGGAACACTGAAGCTTTCTTT. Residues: CASSSTGNTEAFF.

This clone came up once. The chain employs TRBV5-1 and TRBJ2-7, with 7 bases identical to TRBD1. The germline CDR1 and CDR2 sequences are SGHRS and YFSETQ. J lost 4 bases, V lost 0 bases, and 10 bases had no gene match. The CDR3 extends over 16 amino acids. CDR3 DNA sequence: TGCGCCAGCAGCTTGGCCTACGGGACAGACATATACGAGCAGTACTTC. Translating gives CASSLAYGTDIYEQYF.

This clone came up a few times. CDR3 sequence: CASRKQGAQDGYTF. CDR3 nucleotide sequence: TGTGCCAGCAGAAAACAGGGGGCGCAGGATGGCTACACCTTC. V gene TRBV6-1 combines with J gene TRBJ1-2, with TRBD1 matching over 9 bases. The CDR3 has 14 amino acids. The germline V gene encodes CDR1 MNHNS and CDR2 SASEGT. The V and J ends lost 6 bases and 6 bases, in that order; junction bases with no gene match: 8.

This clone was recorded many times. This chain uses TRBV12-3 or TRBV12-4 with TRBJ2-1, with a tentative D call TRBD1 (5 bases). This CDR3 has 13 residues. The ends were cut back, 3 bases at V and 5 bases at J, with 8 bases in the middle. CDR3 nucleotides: TGTGCCAGCAGTTTTTTCAGGGACAATGAGCAGTTCTTC. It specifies CASSFFRDNEQFF.

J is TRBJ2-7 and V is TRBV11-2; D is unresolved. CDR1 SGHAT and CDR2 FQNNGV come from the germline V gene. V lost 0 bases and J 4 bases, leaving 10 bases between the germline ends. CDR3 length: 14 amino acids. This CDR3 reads CASSLDRFWYEQYF. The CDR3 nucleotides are TGTGCCAGCAGCTTAGACAGATTCTGGTACGAGCAGTACTTC. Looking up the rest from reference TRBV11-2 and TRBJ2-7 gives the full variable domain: EAGVAQSPRYKIIEKRQSVAFWCNPISGHATLYWYQQILGQGPKLLIQFQNNGVVDDSQLPKDRFSAERLKGVDSTLKIQPAKLEDSAVYLCASSLDRFWYEQYFGPGTRLTVT.

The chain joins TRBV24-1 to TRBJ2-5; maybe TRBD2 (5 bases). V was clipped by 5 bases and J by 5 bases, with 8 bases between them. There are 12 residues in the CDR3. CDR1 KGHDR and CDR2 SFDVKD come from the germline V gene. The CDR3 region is CATSAGWETQYF. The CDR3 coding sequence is TGTGCCACCAGTGCGGGATGGGAGACCCAGTACTTC.

This CDR3 is CASSSRLADTGELFF. As DNA, the CDR3 is TGTGCCAGCAGCTCCCGACTAGCAGACACCGGGGAGCTGTTTTTT. The chain has TRBV7-2 and TRBJ2-2; 7 positions match TRBD2. The germline gives CDR1 SGHTA, CDR2 FQGNSA. J lost 3 bases, V lost 4 bases, and 5 bases had no gene match. The CDR3 is made up of 15 amino acids.

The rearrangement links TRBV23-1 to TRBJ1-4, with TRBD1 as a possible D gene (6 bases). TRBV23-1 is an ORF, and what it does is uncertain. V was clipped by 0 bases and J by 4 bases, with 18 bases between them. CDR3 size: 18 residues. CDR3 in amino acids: CASSQSQQGRRINEKLFF. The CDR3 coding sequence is TGCGCCAGCAGTCAATCCCAACAGGGACGAAGGATTAATGAAAAACTGTTTTTT.

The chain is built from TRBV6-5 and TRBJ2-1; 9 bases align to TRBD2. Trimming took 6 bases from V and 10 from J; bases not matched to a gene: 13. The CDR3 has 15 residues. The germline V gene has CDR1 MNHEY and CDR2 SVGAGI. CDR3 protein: CASSPAGGPFGEQFF. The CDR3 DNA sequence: TGTGCCAGCAGCCCAGCGGGGGGCCCCTTTGGGGAGCAGTTCTTC.

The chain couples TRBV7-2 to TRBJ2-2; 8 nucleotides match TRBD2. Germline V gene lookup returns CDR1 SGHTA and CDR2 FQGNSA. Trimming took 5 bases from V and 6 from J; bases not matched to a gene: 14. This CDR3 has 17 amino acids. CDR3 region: CASSPPGAGGSSGELFF. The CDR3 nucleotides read TGTGCCAGCAGCCCGCCGGGGGCGGGGGGTTCATCCGGGGAGCTGTTTTTT.

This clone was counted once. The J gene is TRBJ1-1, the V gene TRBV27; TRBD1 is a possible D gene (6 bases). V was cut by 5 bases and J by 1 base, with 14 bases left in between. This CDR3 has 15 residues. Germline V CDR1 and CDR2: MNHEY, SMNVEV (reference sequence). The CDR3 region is CASSAQGLGNTEAFF. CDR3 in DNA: TGTGCCAGCAGTGCTCAGGGGCTCGGGAACACTGAAGCTTTCTTT.

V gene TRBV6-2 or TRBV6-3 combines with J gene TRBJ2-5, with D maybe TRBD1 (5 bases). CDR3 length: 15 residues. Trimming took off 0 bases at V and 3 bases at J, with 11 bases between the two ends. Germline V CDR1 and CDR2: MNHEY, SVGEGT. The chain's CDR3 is CASSYSGVVEETQYF. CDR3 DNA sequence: TGTGCCAGCAGTTACTCAGGGGTGGTAGAAGAGACCCAGTACTTC.

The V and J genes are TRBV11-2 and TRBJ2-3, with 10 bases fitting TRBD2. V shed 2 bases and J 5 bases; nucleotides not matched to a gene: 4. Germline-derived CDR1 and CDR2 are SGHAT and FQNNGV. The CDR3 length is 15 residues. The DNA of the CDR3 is TGTGCCAGCAGCTTAATACTAGCGGGGATAGATACGCAGTATTTT. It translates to CASSLILAGIDTQYF.

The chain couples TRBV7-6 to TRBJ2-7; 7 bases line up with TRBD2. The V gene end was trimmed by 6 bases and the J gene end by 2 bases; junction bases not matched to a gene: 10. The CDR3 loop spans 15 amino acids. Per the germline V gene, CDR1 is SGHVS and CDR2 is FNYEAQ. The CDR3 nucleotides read TGTGCCAGCAGTTCCCGAGCGGGGAGAACCTACGAGCAGTACTTC. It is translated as CASSSRAGRTYEQYF.

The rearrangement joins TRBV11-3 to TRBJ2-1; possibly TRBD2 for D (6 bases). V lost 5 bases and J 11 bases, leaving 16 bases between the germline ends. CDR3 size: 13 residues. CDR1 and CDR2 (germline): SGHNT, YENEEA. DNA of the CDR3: TGTGCCAGCAGCACAACGGCGGCGGGGAAGCAGTTCTTC. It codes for CASSTTAAGKQFF.

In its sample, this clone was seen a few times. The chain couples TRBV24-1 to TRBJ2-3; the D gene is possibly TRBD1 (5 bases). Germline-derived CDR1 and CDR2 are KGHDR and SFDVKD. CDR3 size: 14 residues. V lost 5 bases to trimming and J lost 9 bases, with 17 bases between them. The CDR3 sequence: CATSAKAQVATQYF. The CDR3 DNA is TGTGCCACCAGTGCAAAAGCACAGGTGGCAACGCAGTATTTT.